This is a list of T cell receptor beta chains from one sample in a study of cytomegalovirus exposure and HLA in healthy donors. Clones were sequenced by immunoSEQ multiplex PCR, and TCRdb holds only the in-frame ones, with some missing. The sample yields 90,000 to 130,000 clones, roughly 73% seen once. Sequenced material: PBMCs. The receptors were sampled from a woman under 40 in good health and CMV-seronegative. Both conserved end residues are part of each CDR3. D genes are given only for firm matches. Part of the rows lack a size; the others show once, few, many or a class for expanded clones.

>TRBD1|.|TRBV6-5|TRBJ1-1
CACRGTGRSTEAFF
TGTGCCTGCCGAGGGACAGGACGGAGCACTGAAGCTTTCTTT
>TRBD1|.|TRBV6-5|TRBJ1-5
CASRPDRDNQPQHF
TGTGCCAGCCGTCCAGACAGGGACAATCAGCCCCAGCATTTT
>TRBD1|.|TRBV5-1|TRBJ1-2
CASSFTGENGYTF
TGCGCCAGCAGCTTTACAGGGGAGAATGGCTACACCTTC
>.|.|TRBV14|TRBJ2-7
CASSQDLAVSEQYF
TGTGCCAGCAGCCAAGATTTAGCCGTGAGCGAGCAGTACTTC
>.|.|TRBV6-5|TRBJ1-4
CASSYSVRQGEKLFF
TGTGCCAGCAGTTACTCGGTCAGGCAGGGTGAAAAACTGTTTTTT
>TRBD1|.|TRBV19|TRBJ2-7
CASTLRTGDYEQYF
TGTGCCAGTACCCTGCGGACAGGGGACTACGAGCAGTACTTC
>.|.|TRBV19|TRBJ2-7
CASSMGAGSYEQYF
TGTGCCAGTAGTATGGGCGCAGGCAGCTACGAGCAGTACTTC
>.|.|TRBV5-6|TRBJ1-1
CASSLAREFIGAFF
TGTGCCAGCAGCTTGGCCAGGGAATTCATTGGGGCTTTCTTT
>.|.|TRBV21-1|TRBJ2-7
CASSKSGTRVRPYEQYF
TGTGCCAGCTCTAAATCGGGGACACGAGTAAGACCCTACGAGCAGTACTTC
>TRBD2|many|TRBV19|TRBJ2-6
CASSMGRGLRGANVLTF
TGTGCCAGTAGTATGGGGAGGGGATTGCGCGGGGCCAACGTCCTGACTTTC
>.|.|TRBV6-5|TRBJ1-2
CASSRQSPNYGYTF
TGTGCCAGCAGTCGACAGAGCCCTAACTATGGCTACACCTTC
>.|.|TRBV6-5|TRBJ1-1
CASRREGTGEAFF
TGTGCCAGCAGGAGGGAGGGGACCGGTGAAGCTTTCTTT
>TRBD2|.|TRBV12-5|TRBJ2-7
CASGWAGTSGRQTYEQYF
TGTGCTAGTGGTTGGGCCGGGACTAGCGGGAGGCAAACCTACGAGCAGTACTTC
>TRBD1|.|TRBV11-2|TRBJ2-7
CASSPINRGKSSYEQYF
TGTGCCAGCAGCCCGATCAACAGGGGAAAGAGCTCCTACGAGCAGTACTTC
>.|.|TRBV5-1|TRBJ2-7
CASSQNQIYEQYF
TGCGCCAGCAGCCAAAACCAGATCTACGAGCAGTACTTC
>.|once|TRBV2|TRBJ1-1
CASRADVPSVAFF
TGTGCCAGCAGAGCGGACGTACCGTCGGTAGCTTTCTTT
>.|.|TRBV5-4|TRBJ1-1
CASSLDEGGPEAFF
TGTGCCAGCAGCTTGGATGAGGGGGGGCCTGAAGCTTTCTTT
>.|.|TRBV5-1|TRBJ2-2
CASSLVGGTGELFF
TGCGCCAGCAGCTTGGTGGGAGGTACCGGGGAGCTGTTTTTT
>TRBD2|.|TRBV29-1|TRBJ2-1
CSGGEFSGRAWGGYNEQFF
TGCAGCGGAGGGGAATTTAGCGGGAGGGCCTGGGGAGGCTACAATGAGCAGTTCTTC
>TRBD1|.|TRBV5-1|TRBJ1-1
CASSPRPGTGEAFF
TGCGCCAGCAGCCCGCGTCCCGGGACAGGTGAAGCTTTCTTT
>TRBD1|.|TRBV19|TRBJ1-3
CASSIGRQGILGNTIYF
TGTGCCAGTAGTATCGGGCGACAGGGGATCCTCGGAAACACCATATATTTT
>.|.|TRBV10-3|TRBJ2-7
CAISGGDYEQYF
TGTGCCATCAGTGGGGGAGACTACGAGCAGTACTTC
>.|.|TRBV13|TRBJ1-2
CASSLGRAPKGGNGYTF
TGTGCCAGCAGCTTAGGTAGGGCCCCAAAGGGAGGAAATGGCTACACCTTC
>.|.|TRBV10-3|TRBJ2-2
CAITDNSNTGELFF
TGTGCCATCACCGACAATTCGAACACCGGGGAGCTGTTTTTT
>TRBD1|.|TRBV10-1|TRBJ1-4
CASGDSPGELFF
TGCGCCAGCGGGGACAGTCCAGGCGAACTGTTTTTT
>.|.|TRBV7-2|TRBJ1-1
CASSPSRVFLGNTEAFF
TGTGCCAGCAGCCCATCCCGGGTATTCCTTGGGAACACTGAAGCTTTCTTT
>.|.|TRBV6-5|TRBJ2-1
CASKNTGLREQFF
TGTGCCAGCAAAAATACAGGCCTACGGGAGCAGTTCTTC
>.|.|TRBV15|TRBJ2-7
CATSREWSRVGAYEQYF
TGTGCCACCAGCAGAGAATGGTCCCGGGTCGGGGCCTACGAGCAGTACTTC
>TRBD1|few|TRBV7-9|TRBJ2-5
CASSPGTGALETQYF
TGTGCCAGCAGCCCAGGGACAGGGGCGCTGGAGACCCAGTACTTC
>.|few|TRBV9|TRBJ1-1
CASSSWGGRNTEAFF
TGTGCCAGCAGCTCATGGGGGGGGCGGAACACTGAAGCTTTCTTT
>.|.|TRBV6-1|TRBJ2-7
CASTLWRGPYEQYF
TGTGCCAGCACCCTGTGGAGGGGGCCCTACGAGCAGTACTTC
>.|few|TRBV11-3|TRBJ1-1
CASAAGLDTEAFF
TGTGCCAGCGCCGCAGGGTTGGACACTGAAGCTTTCTTT
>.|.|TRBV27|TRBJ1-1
CASSSPEQGRAFF
TGTGCCAGCAGTTCGCCCGAGCAGGGTAGAGCTTTCTTT
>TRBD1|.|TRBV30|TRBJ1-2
CAWSPGDRTNYGYTF
TGTGCCTGGAGTCCTGGGGACAGGACTAACTATGGCTACACCTTC
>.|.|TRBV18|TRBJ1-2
CASSPSGSSGSNGYTF
TGTGCCAGCTCACCGTCAGGTTCCTCTGGGAGCAATGGCTACACCTTC
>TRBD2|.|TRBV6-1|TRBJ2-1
CASSAVAGGRNEQFF
TGTGCCAGCAGTGCCGTAGCGGGAGGGAGGAATGAGCAGTTCTTC
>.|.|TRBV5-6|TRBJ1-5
CASSPGSNQPQHF
TGTGCCAGCAGCCCAGGGTCCAATCAGCCCCAGCATTTT
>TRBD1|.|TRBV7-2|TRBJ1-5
CASGTGTGAAQPQHF
TGTGCCAGCGGCACAGGGACAGGGGCTGCTCAGCCCCAGCATTTT
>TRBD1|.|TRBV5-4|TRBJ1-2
CASSSQTGFGGYTF
TGTGCCAGCAGCTCCCAGACAGGGTTCGGCGGCTACACCTTC
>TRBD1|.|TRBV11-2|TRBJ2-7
CASSYRDRASSYEQYF
TGTGCCAGCAGCTATCGGGACAGGGCGTCCTCCTACGAGCAGTACTTC
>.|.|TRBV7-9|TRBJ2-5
CASSLPGLSGETQYF
TGTGCCAGCAGCTTACCAGGACTCAGTGGGGAGACCCAGTACTTC
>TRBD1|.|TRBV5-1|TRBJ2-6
CASRQQGALGANVLTF
TGCGCCAGCAGACAACAGGGGGCCCTTGGGGCCAACGTCCTGACTTTC
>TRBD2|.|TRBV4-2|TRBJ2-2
CASSQDSPYADGGVAGELFF
TGTGCCAGCAGCCAAGATTCCCCTTATGCGGACGGGGGGGTTGCCGGGGAGCTGTTTTTT